This TCR beta chain stems from a study of T cells expressing NK-cell markers. TCRdb re-analyzed the 5' RACE reads; it lists each CDR3 protein once, without DNA. The table for this sample gives a few hundred distinct CDR3 sequences. This clonotype is identified as medium-sized from frequency. Its antigen is unknown. The study, taken as a whole, reports: In roughly six donors, dominant NKG2C+ clonotypes were about 1.0-7.5% of CD8+ T cells.

In germline, CDR1 is WSHSY, CDR2 SAAADI. The CDR3 extends over 14 amino acids. This rearrangement joins TRBV10-2 to TRBJ1-5; no DNA is available, so the TRBD1 call from TCRdb remains unchecked. The source material was blood T cells: a sorted CD56 or NKG2C T cell subset, CD4+ or CD8+ T cells, or bulk PBMC T cells (not recorded which). This clonotype was sampled from a woman aged 18 to 35 in good health. This chain's CDR3 is CASRGQIMDQPQHF.